Below, 26 T cell receptor beta chains from the same sample are listed, as sequenced in a study of blood T cell repertoires in COVID-19. Here immunoSEQ multiplex PCR was the method, and the copy in TCRdb shows in-frame clones only, minus some. The data contain approximately 94,000 clones, roughly 87% of them singletons. Material for sequencing was peripheral blood. These receptors came from a man aged 25 to 45 in a cohort sampled during active COVID-19.

This rearrangement joins TRBV29-1 to TRBJ2-7; D possibly corresponds to TRBD2 (6 bases). Germline lookup yields CDR1 SQVTM and CDR2 ANQGSEA. This CDR3 is 12 amino acids long. V lost 0 bases and J lost 4, with 7 bases in between. CDR3 nucleotide sequence: TGCAGCGTTGAAGAGGGGAGGTACGAGCAGTACTTC. Its protein is CSVEEGRYEQYF.

The V call is TRBV6-6, the J call TRBJ2-3, with 11 bases fitting TRBD2. V dropped 6 bases and J dropped 0; count of bases not matched to a gene: 2. The CDR3 totals 15 residues. Germline values: CDR1 MNHNY, CDR2 SVGAGI (reference sequence). CDR3 nucleotides: TGTGCCAGCAGCACTAGCGGGGGAAGCACAGATACGCAGTATTTT. It codes for CASSTSGGSTDTQYF.

This rearrangement joins TRBV7-2 to TRBJ2-1; TRBD2 agrees at 7 bases. Germline CDR1 and CDR2: SGHTA and FQGNSA. V lost 3 bases, J lost 8 bases, and 4 bases stayed unmatched. The CDR3 loop spans 13 amino acids. The CDR3 loop is CASSFGEGHEQFF. CDR3 nucleotide sequence: TGTGCCAGCAGCTTCGGGGAGGGCCATGAGCAGTTCTTC. Variable domain in full (rest from reference TRBV7-2 and TRBJ2-1): GAGVSQSPSNKVTEKGKDVELRCDPISGHTALYWYRQSLGQGLEFLIYFQGNSAPDKSGLPSDRFSAERTGGSVSTLTIQRTQQEDSAVYLCASSFGEGHEQFFGPGTRLTVL.

V is TRBV6-2 or TRBV6-3 and J is TRBJ2-7, with unresolved D. Germline V gives CDR1 MNHEY, CDR2 SVGEGT. CDR3 length equals 14 residues. Trimming shortened V by 0 bases and J by 2 bases, and 8 bases separated the two germline ends. The CDR3 region has the DNA TGTGCCAGCAGTTACTCTTTGGGCCCCTACGAGCAGTACTTC. Translated, it gives CASSYSLGPYEQYF.

J is TRBJ1-3 and V is TRBV5-6; unclear D gene. V lost 2 bases to trimming and J lost 5 bases, with 11 bases between them. CDR1 and CDR2 from the germline V gene are SGHDT and YYEEEE. The CDR3 totals 14 residues. CDR3 region: CASSFDTDRNTIYF. The CDR3, as DNA: TGTGCCAGCAGCTTTGACACGGATAGAAACACCATATATTTT.

The rearrangement links TRBV30 to TRBJ1-5; D unclear. There are 15 residues in the CDR3. The V gene lost 2 bases and the J gene lost 4 bases, with 15 bases spanning the gap. The germline gives CDR1 GTSNPN, CDR2 SVGIG (reference sequence). This CDR3 reads CAWSKSSGYNQPQHF. The DNA of the CDR3 is TGTGCCTGGAGTAAGTCGTCGGGGTATAATCAGCCCCAGCATTTT.

This clone has only one observation. The V and J genes are TRBV20-1 and TRBJ1-2; no clear D gene. The germline gives CDR1 DFQATT, CDR2 SNEGSKA (reference sequence). Between the trimmed V and J ends, which lost 3 bases and 6 bases, there was a span of 17 bases. The CDR3 has 14 residues. The CDR3 loop reads CSASSGSPRDGYTF. CDR3 coding DNA: TGCAGTGCTAGTAGTGGGTCACCTAGAGATGGCTACACCTTC.

The V and J genes are TRBV2 and TRBJ2-7, with no clear D. The CDR3 runs 11 residues. V was cut by 7 bases and J by 1 base, with 5 bases left in between. Germline V gene sequence: CDR1 SNHLY, CDR2 FYNNEI. CDR3 residues: CASILSYEQYF. The DNA of the CDR3 is TGTGCCAGCATCCTTTCCTACGAGCAGTACTTC.

V usage is TRBV12-2 and J usage is TRBJ1-5. TRBV12-2 is deemed a pseudogene. CDR3 size: 13 residues. DNA for the CDR3: TGTGCAAGCCGGGGAGGGCGGAATCAGCCCCAGCATTTT. As protein: CASRGGRNQPQHF.

The genes are TRBV7-9 and TRBJ2-7; 14 nucleotides line up with TRBD2. Germline CDR1 is SEHNR and CDR2 is FQNEAQ (reference sequence). Trimming took 4 bases from V and 0 from J; bases not matched to a gene: 11. CDR3 length: 19 amino acids. This CDR3 reads CASSSGGLAGGTHSYEQYF. CDR3 in DNA: TGTGCCAGCAGCTCCGGTGGACTAGCGGGGGGCACCCACTCCTACGAGCAGTACTTC.

V gene TRBV10-3 combines with J gene TRBJ1-4; D may be TRBD1 (6 bases). The CDR3 length is 16 residues. In germline, CDR1 is ENHRY, CDR2 SYGVKD. The V and J ends lost 3 bases and 3 bases respectively, with 14 bases between them. The CDR3 is CAISDQGFGANEKLFF. The CDR3 DNA follows: TGTGCCATCAGTGATCAGGGGTTCGGAGCTAATGAAAAACTGTTTTTT.

The chain is built from TRBV19 and TRBJ1-2; a possible D gene is TRBD1 (5 bases). With 1 base removed from V and 0 bases from J, the gap between germline ends came to 9 bases. This CDR3 has 15 amino acids. CDR1 LNHDA and CDR2 SQIVND come from the germline V gene (reference sequence). The CDR3 sequence is CASSIGSGANYGYTF. DNA for the CDR3: TGTGCCAGTAGTATAGGCTCGGGGGCTAACTATGGCTACACCTTC.

This chain joins TRBV2 and TRBJ1-1, with 9 bases fitting TRBD1. The ends lost 6 bases at V and 6 bases at J; junction bases unmatched: 5. This CDR3 is 13 amino acids long. From germline, CDR1 is SNHLY and CDR2 FYNNEI. CDR3 DNA sequence: TGTGCCAGCAGCGACAGGGGGAATTCTGAAGCTTTCTTT. It yields the protein CASSDRGNSEAFF.

V usage is TRBV4-3 and J usage is TRBJ2-7; D gene unclear. The V end lost 0 bases, the J end lost 3 bases, and 9 bases lay between the germline ends. CDR1 LGHNA and CDR2 YSLEER come from the germline V gene. The CDR3 runs 14 residues. This chain's CDR3 is CASSQESYDYEQYF. The CDR3 DNA sequence: TGCGCCAGCAGCCAAGAAAGCTACGACTACGAGCAGTACTTC.

This clone was seen only a few times. The CDR3 reads CASSQGSKVWAGRYGYTF. The CDR3 coding sequence is TGTGCCAGCAGCCAAGGATCTAAAGTCTGGGCAGGTCGCTATGGCTACACCTTC. The gene calls are TRBV14 and TRBJ1-2, with D unclear. Germline CDR1 reads SGHDN; CDR2 reads FVKESK. Deletions cut 1 base from V and 4 bases from J, with 22 bases between. This CDR3 has 18 residues.

J is TRBJ2-7 and V is TRBV9; unclear D gene. CDR1 and CDR2 from the germline V gene are SGDLS and YYNGEE. The CDR3 contains 12 residues. Trimming shortened V by 3 bases and J by 3 bases, and 7 bases separated the two germline ends. The chain's CDR3 is CASSDRYYEQYF. CDR3 DNA sequence: TGTGCCAGCAGCGACAGATACTACGAGCAGTACTTC.

This clone came up once. The chain carries TRBV28 and TRBJ1-5; TRBD1 agrees at 9 bases. The V segment lost 10 bases and the J segment 5 bases; nucleotides outside the gene matches: 9. From germline, CDR1 is MDHEN and CDR2 SYDVKM. This CDR3 has 14 residues. The CDR3 spells CAIDRGSNYQPQHF. The CDR3 region has the DNA TGTGCCATAGACAGGGGGAGTAATTATCAGCCCCAGCATTTT.

The chain joins TRBV3-1 (or the pseudogene TRBV3-2) to TRBJ2-5; D uncertain. Germline loops: CDR1 LGHDT, CDR2 YNNKEL (reference sequence). V was trimmed by 0 bases and J by 4 bases, leaving 6 bases between them. The CDR3 spans 13 residues. The CDR3 region is CASSQEGRETQYF. For the CDR3, the DNA is TGTGCCAGCAGCCAAGAGGGCAGAGAGACCCAGTACTTC.

J is TRBJ1-1 and V is TRBV6-5; D possibly corresponds to TRBD1 (6 bases). Germline-derived CDR1 and CDR2 are MNHEY and SVGAGI. The ends were cut back, 6 bases at V and 4 bases at J, with 18 bases in the middle. The CDR3 consists of 15 residues. The CDR3 loop is CASRTLGGAGTEAFF. The DNA of the CDR3 is TGTGCCAGCAGAACGCTAGGGGGTGCGGGCACTGAAGCTTTCTTT.

J is TRBJ2-7 and V is TRBV28; D not certain. Trimming took off 5 bases at V and 3 bases at J, with 11 bases between the two ends. Germline CDR1 MDHEN, CDR2 SYDVKM. The CDR3 is 13 residues long. CDR3 residues: CASSTGGVYEQYF. The CDR3, as DNA: TGTGCCAGCAGTACTGGTGGTGTCTACGAGCAGTACTTC.

The CDR3 protein is CASSLVDVGGTEAFF. The DNA for the CDR3 is TGTGCCAGCAGCTTGGTGGATGTGGGGGGGACTGAAGCTTTCTTT. This chain links TRBV5-6 with TRBJ1-1; a possible D gene is TRBD1 (5 bases). The V and J ends lost 0 bases and 5 bases respectively, with 14 bases between them. The CDR3 spans 15 residues. Germline CDR1 is SGHDT and CDR2 is YYEEEE.

The genes are TRBV18 and TRBJ2-5, with 14 bases lining up with TRBD2. CDR3 length equals 16 residues. Trimming cost V 4 bases and J 1 base; bases outside gene matches: 2. Germline CDR1 reads KGHSH; CDR2 reads LQKENI. In nucleotides, the CDR3 is TGTGCCAGCTCACAAGGACTAGCGGGGGGCCAAGAGACCCAGTACTTC. Protein product: CASSQGLAGGQETQYF.

The rearrangement uses TRBV7-8 and TRBJ2-1, with D perhaps matching TRBD1 (6 bases). Trimming pared 5 bases from V and 8 bases from J, leaving 19 bases between. This CDR3 spans 15 amino acids. Germline V lookup: CDR1 SGHVS, CDR2 FQNEAQ. The CDR3 is CASSLLLRQVHEQFF. CDR3 sequence (DNA): TGTGCCAGCAGCCTTCTGCTGCGACAGGTCCATGAGCAGTTCTTC.

The chain joins TRBV20-1 to TRBJ2-5; D is undetermined. From germline, CDR1 is DFQATT and CDR2 SNEGSKA (reference sequence). Trimming stripped 3 bases from V and 2 bases from J, with 4 bases between. The CDR3 spans 11 residues. The chain's CDR3 is CSASVQETQYF. In nucleotides, the CDR3 is TGCAGTGCTAGTGTACAAGAGACCCAGTACTTC.

The chain is built from TRBV2 and TRBJ2-1, with TRBD2 matching 7 bases. CDR3 length: 13 residues. The germline V gene encodes CDR1 SNHLY and CDR2 FYNNEI. The trim removed 6 bases at V and 2 bases at J, leaving 1 base unmatched. The chain's CDR3 is CASRGTTYNEQFF. In nucleotides, the CDR3 is TGTGCCAGCAGGGGGACTACCTACAATGAGCAGTTCTTC.

V and J are TRBV12-3 or TRBV12-4 and TRBJ1-1, with a possible D match to TRBD1 (5 bases). The CDR3 covers 13 residues. V was clipped by 6 bases and J by 7 bases, with 15 bases between them. The CDR3: CASSPQGVGEAFF. CDR3 DNA sequence: TGTGCCAGCAGCCCACAAGGGGTCGGTGAAGCTTTCTTT.